This TCR beta chain comes out of a study of a mutant IDH1 vaccine in newly diagnosed glioma. Whole-study context: The patients received vaccinations eight times, in weeks 1, 3, 5, 7, 11, 15, 19 and 23. Treated patients had a mean age of about 40 years and an approximately 62% male, 37.5% female split.

The CDR3 runs to 16 residues. The V gene lost 5 bases and the J gene lost 3 bases, with 19 bases spanning the gap. The germline gives CDR1 LNHDA, CDR2 SQIVND (reference sequence). TCRdb's table, derived via immunoSEQ multiplex PCR, lists solely in-frame clones and lacks some. The sample shows fewer than 65,000 clones, approximately 80% of them seen only once. Documented time point: week 11, during vaccination. In every dose of vaccine, 300 ug of mutant IDH1 20-mer peptide was given alongside topical imiquimod. Concerning this clone itself: Its specificity is not known.

The genes are TRBV19 and TRBJ1-1; D might be TRBD1 (6 bases). The TCR comes from a man aged 50 to 59 with glioma. The sample in question was PBMCs, obtained from a glioma patient whose treatment included an IDH1 peptide vaccine. The CDR3 nucleotides read TGTGCCAGTAGTCCCCAACGGGGGCTTCAGCACACTGAAGCTTTCTTT. It encodes CASSPQRGLQHTEAFF.